The 23 T cell receptor beta chains below all came from one sample that was sequenced in a study of T cell responses to AZD1222 COVID-19 vaccine. Produced via immunoSEQ multiplex PCR; TCRdb's table is partial and in-frame only. The profile covers some 74,000 clones, with under 90% appearing a single time and 1.3% to 1.5% taken by the ten largest. The sequencing here drew on peripheral blood, taken 28 days after the second AZD1222 dose. The receptors here all came from an adult who received the AZD1222 COVID-19 vaccine.

V usage is TRBV28 and J usage is TRBJ2-7; 8 positions agree with TRBD1. Germline-derived CDR1 and CDR2 are MDHEN and SYDVKM. CDR3 length equals 13 residues. Trimming at V came to 2 bases and at J to 6 bases, leaving 3 bases not matched to a gene. DNA of the CDR3: TGTGCCAGCAGTTTACAGGGGGCCGGCGAGCAGTACTTC. Its translation: CASSLQGAGEQYF.

The chain links TRBV9 to TRBJ1-2; TRBD1 aligns across 9 bases. Germline lookup yields CDR1 SGDLS and CDR2 YYNGEE. The CDR3 totals 16 residues. V was clipped by 3 bases and J by 4 bases; unmatched bases: 10. The CDR3 loop is CASSGPGTGTIYGYTF. For the CDR3, the DNA is TGTGCCAGCAGCGGGCCTGGGACAGGGACTATCTATGGCTACACCTTC.

The chain combines TRBV29-1 with TRBJ1-2, with 8 bases aligning to TRBD1. Germline CDR1 and CDR2: SQVTM and ANQGSEA. V was pared by 7 bases and J by 8 bases, with 15 bases of the junction left unmatched. This CDR3 is built from 14 residues. This chain's CDR3 is CSANVWTGTEGYTF. The CDR3 region has the DNA TGCAGCGCCAACGTATGGACAGGGACAGAAGGCTACACCTTC.

The chain combines TRBV9 with TRBJ1-3, with TRBD1 identical over 7 bases. Germline V gene lookup returns CDR1 SGDLS and CDR2 YYNGEE. The CDR3 is 14 amino acids. The junction had 2 bases not matched to a gene; V was cut back by 4 bases and J by 1 base. CDR3 in amino acids: CASSLTGSGNTIYF. Here the CDR3 DNA reads TGTGCCAGCAGCTTGACAGGGTCTGGAAACACCATATATTTT.

The rearrangement links TRBV5-4 to TRBJ1-6; D is unresolved. Germline CDR1 SGHNT, CDR2 YYREEE (reference sequence). CDR3 length equals 16 residues. Trimming shortened V by 4 bases and J by 7 bases, and 18 bases separated the two germline ends. The DNA for the CDR3 is TGTGCCAGCAGCCCATCGGGGAGCAGGATGAATTCACCCCTCCACTTT. Translating gives CASSPSGSRMNSPLHF.

The gene calls are TRBV19 and TRBJ1-5; D is unresolved. The V gene lost 8 bases and the J gene lost 2 bases, with 10 bases spanning the gap. Germline-derived CDR1 and CDR2 are LNHDA and SQIVND (reference sequence). There are 13 residues in the CDR3. The CDR3 here is CASSTQGNQPQHF. The CDR3 region has the DNA TGTGCCAGTTCTACCCAGGGCAATCAGCCCCAGCATTTT. The complete variable domain, with remaining parts taken from reference TRBV19 and TRBJ1-5, reads DGGITQSPKYLFRKEGQNVTLSCEQNLNHDAMYWYRQDPGQGLRLIYYSQIVNDFQKGDIAEGYSVSREKKESFPLTVTSAQKNPTAFYLCASSTQGNQPQHFGDGTRLSIL.

This clone was recorded only once. The rearrangement joins TRBV6-2 or TRBV6-3 to TRBJ1-6; TRBD1 agrees at 9 bases. The CDR3 covers 16 residues. CDR1 is MNHEY, CDR2 SVGEGT, per germline. The V gene end was trimmed by 5 bases and the J gene end by 9 bases; junction bases not matched to a gene: 11. Here the CDR3 DNA reads TGTGCCAGCAGTCAATCTAACAGGGGGCTATCTTCACCCCTCCACTTT. Protein: CASSQSNRGLSSPLHF.

The V gene is TRBV30, the J gene TRBJ2-1; either TRBD1 or TRBD2 may fit D (7 bases each). The CDR3 runs to 14 residues. Deletions cut 4 bases from V and 3 bases from J, with 13 bases between. Germline lookup yields CDR1 GTSNPN and CDR2 SVGIG (reference sequence). CDR3 in DNA: TGTGCCTGGACCCCAGGGGGGGTCTACAATGAGCAGTTCTTC. Translating it yields CAWTPGGVYNEQFF.

A single count supports this clone. The chain joins TRBV6-5 to TRBJ2-3; TRBD1 might be the D (5 bases). CDR3 length: 16 residues. Per germline, CDR1 MNHEY and CDR2 SVGAGI. Trimming cost V 4 bases and J 0 bases, with 14 bases left between them. As DNA, the CDR3 is TGTGCCAGCAGTTTGAGCAGGGCTAAAAGCACAGATACGCAGTATTTT. Protein product: CASSLSRAKSTDTQYF.

The gene calls are TRBV6-2 or TRBV6-3 and TRBJ2-7, with D perhaps TRBD1 (6 bases). The germline V gene has CDR1 MNHEY and CDR2 SVGEGT. The CDR3 has 13 residues. V shed 7 bases and J shed 5 bases, with 15 bases lying between them. The CDR3 region has the DNA TGTGCCAGCACTTATCAGGGGTGGGACGAGCAGTACTTC. It yields the protein CASTYQGWDEQYF.

The chain is built from TRBV12-3 or TRBV12-4 and TRBJ1-2; D remains unclear. The CDR3 has 13 amino acids. Trimming pared 5 bases from V and 13 bases from J, leaving 20 bases between. The CDR3 protein is CASSSYSEFKPTF. The CDR3 region has the DNA TGTGCCAGCAGTAGCTACAGCGAGTTCAAGCCCACCTTC.

The chain combines TRBV4-1 with TRBJ1-3, with no clear D. Trimming stripped 4 bases from V and 0 bases from J, with 16 bases between. The CDR3 extends over 17 amino acids. Germline lookup yields CDR1 MGHRA and CDR2 YSYEKL. The CDR3 coding sequence is TGCGCCAGCAGCCCTCCCGGTCTCCGCAACTCTGGAAACACCATATATTTT. Translated: CASSPPGLRNSGNTIYF.

The CDR3 DNA reads TGTGCCAGCAGTTTTGGACCCAGTAATCAGCCCCAGCATTTT. Translated, it gives CASSFGPSNQPQHF. V is TRBV28 and J is TRBJ1-5; the D is unclear. Germline V gene data show CDR1 as MDHEN and CDR2 as SYDVKM. The V end was cut by 3 bases, the J end by 4 bases, with 10 bases between. This CDR3 contains 14 residues. The full variable domain, rest sourced from reference TRBV28 and TRBJ1-5, is DVKVTQSSRYLVKRTGEKVFLECVQDMDHENMFWYRQDPGLGLRLIYFSYDVKMKEKGDIPEGYSVSREKKERFSLILESASTNQTSMYLCASSFGPSNQPQHFGDGTRLSIL.

J is TRBJ1-2 and V is TRBV9, with D unresolved. Trimming left V 3 bases short and J 4 bases short, with 7 bases between. This CDR3 contains 12 residues. Germline-derived CDR1 and CDR2 are SGDLS and YYNGEE. For the CDR3, the DNA is TGTGCCAGCAGCGGCCGATCCTATGGCTACACCTTC. Its translation is CASSGRSYGYTF.

This clone was recorded only once. This chain links TRBV9 with TRBJ1-1, with D maybe TRBD1 (5 bases). Deletions cut 3 bases from V and 1 base from J, with 7 bases between. The CDR3 covers 13 residues. Germline CDR1 SGDLS, CDR2 YYNGEE. The CDR3: CASSGQPNTEAFF. As DNA, the CDR3 is TGTGCCAGCAGCGGACAGCCGAACACTGAAGCTTTCTTT.

The genes are TRBV18 and TRBJ1-1; D is unclear. The CDR3 length is 14 residues. Trimming removed 2 bases from V and 1 base from J, with 8 bases in between. The V gene's germline CDR1 is KGHSH and CDR2 LQKENI. CDR3 in amino acids: CASSPGVANTEAFF. The CDR3, as DNA: TGTGCCAGCTCACCAGGGGTGGCGAACACTGAAGCTTTCTTT.

The V and J genes are TRBV27 and TRBJ2-1; D unclear. There are 13 residues in the CDR3. V was clipped by 3 bases and J by 6 bases, with 9 bases between them. Germline loops: CDR1 MNHEY, CDR2 SMNVEV (reference sequence). CDR3 in amino acids: CASSFGWSNEQFF. As DNA, the CDR3 is TGTGCCAGCAGTTTTGGGTGGAGCAATGAGCAGTTCTTC.

This clone turned up a few times. The V gene is TRBV2, the J gene TRBJ1-5, with 9 bases fitting TRBD1. From germline, CDR1 is SNHLY and CDR2 FYNNEI. The CDR3 is 19 residues long. The junction had 16 bases not matched to a gene; V was cut back by 6 bases and J by 1 base. In nucleotides, the CDR3 is TGTGCCAGCAGCAGCCATCGGGACAGGGTCGCGGGCAGCAATCAGCCCCAGCATTTT. Translating it yields CASSSHRDRVAGSNQPQHF.

J is TRBJ2-1 and V is TRBV19; no firm D call. The germline V gene encodes CDR1 LNHDA and CDR2 SQIVND (reference sequence). V was shortened by 0 bases and J by 0 bases, with 12 bases between the two germline ends. This CDR3 has 17 amino acids. CDR3 sequence: CASSIDHLPSSYNEQFF. CDR3 nucleotide sequence: TGTGCCAGTAGTATAGATCACCTCCCAAGCTCCTACAATGAGCAGTTCTTC.

This clone has just one count. The chain is built from TRBV7-9 and TRBJ1-2; 9 positions match TRBD1. The CDR3 runs 13 residues. The germline gives CDR1 SEHNR, CDR2 FQNEAQ (reference sequence). The ends lost 6 bases at V and 8 bases at J; junction bases unmatched: 7. The CDR3 DNA follows: TGTGCCAGCAGTAAAACAGGGGGCGACGGCTACACCTTC. Its translation: CASSKTGGDGYTF.

This chain uses TRBV6-5 with TRBJ1-6, with D hard to call. Germline lookup yields CDR1 MNHEY and CDR2 SVGAGI. Trimming removed 7 bases at V and 10 bases at J, with 11 bases between. This CDR3 is 12 amino acids long. CDR3 sequence reads: CASTTRASPLHF. Here the CDR3 DNA reads TGTGCCAGCACCACCCGGGCATCACCCCTCCACTTT.

The rearrangement links TRBV28 to TRBJ1-6; TRBD1 is a possible D gene (5 bases). This CDR3 spans 19 amino acids. The germline V gene encodes CDR1 MDHEN and CDR2 SYDVKM. Trimming removed 5 bases from V and 7 bases from J, with 27 bases in between. The CDR3 loop reads CASSIPRRQLPRENSPLHF. CDR3 DNA sequence: TGTGCCAGCAGTATCCCGAGGCGACAGCTTCCGCGGGAAAATTCACCCCTCCACTTT.

The chain combines TRBV4-2 with TRBJ2-7; D might be TRBD2 (6 bases). Germline CDR1 and CDR2: LGHNA and YNFKEQ. V was clipped by 0 bases and J by 3 bases, with 12 bases between them. This CDR3 is built from 15 residues. The CDR3 spells CASSQDWPSDYEQYF. The CDR3, as DNA: TGTGCCAGCAGCCAAGATTGGCCTAGCGACTACGAGCAGTACTTC.